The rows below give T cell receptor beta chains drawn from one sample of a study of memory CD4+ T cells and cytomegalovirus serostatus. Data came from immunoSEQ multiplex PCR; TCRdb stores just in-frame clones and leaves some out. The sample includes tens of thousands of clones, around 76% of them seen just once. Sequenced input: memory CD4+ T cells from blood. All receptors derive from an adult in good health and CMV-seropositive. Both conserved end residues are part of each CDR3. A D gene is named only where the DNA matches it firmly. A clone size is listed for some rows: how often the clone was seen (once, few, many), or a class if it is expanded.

CDR3nt: TGCGCCAGCAGCCTCCTCCCCGGGACAGAGCAAAACGAGCAGTACTTC; CDR3aa: CASSLLPGTEQNEQYF; abundance: -; j_gene: TRBJ2-7; v_gene: TRBV5-1; d_gene: TRBD1
CDR3nt: TGTGCCGCGGGCCTCGACCGGGACAGGGATCACGAGCAGTACTTC; CDR3aa: CAAGLDRDRDHEQYF; abundance: -; j_gene: TRBJ2-7; v_gene: TRBV6-1; d_gene: TRBD1
CDR3nt: TGTGCCAGCAGCTCCAGGGTTCCCGGGGAGCTGTTTTTT; CDR3aa: CASSSRVPGELFF; abundance: -; j_gene: TRBJ2-2; v_gene: TRBV11-3; d_gene: -
CDR3nt: TGTGCCAGCAGCTTTCGAAATAGCGGGACAGATACGCAGTATTTT; CDR3aa: CASSFRNSGTDTQYF; abundance: -; j_gene: TRBJ2-3; v_gene: TRBV7-2; d_gene: TRBD2
CDR3nt: TGTGCCAGCAGACCGGGACAGGGGGCAGCTGGGGCCAACGTCCTGACTTTC; CDR3aa: CASRPGQGAAGANVLTF; abundance: -; j_gene: TRBJ2-6; v_gene: TRBV28; d_gene: TRBD1
CDR3nt: TGTGCCAGCAGCTCCCCCCCGGGACAGTTGAACACTGAAGCTTTCTTT; CDR3aa: CASSSPPGQLNTEAFF; abundance: -; j_gene: TRBJ1-1; v_gene: TRBV21-1; d_gene: -
CDR3nt: TGTGCCAGCAGCTTAGGGTCGCCTCCGGGGGCAACTAATGAAAAACTGTTTTTT; CDR3aa: CASSLGSPPGATNEKLFF; abundance: -; j_gene: TRBJ1-4; v_gene: TRBV11-2; d_gene: -
CDR3nt: TGTGCCAGCAGTTACGGAGAGACCCAGTACTTC; CDR3aa: CASSYGETQYF; abundance: -; j_gene: TRBJ2-5; v_gene: TRBV6-5; d_gene: -
CDR3nt: TGTGCCAGCAGCCTTGAGCCCCCCACAGATACGCAGTATTTT; CDR3aa: CASSLEPPTDTQYF; abundance: -; j_gene: TRBJ2-3; v_gene: TRBV7-6; d_gene: -
CDR3nt: TGTGCCAGCAGCGTAGCTGGACAGGGCGACGAGCAGTACTTC; CDR3aa: CASSVAGQGDEQYF; abundance: few; j_gene: TRBJ2-7; v_gene: TRBV9; d_gene: TRBD1
CDR3nt: TGTGCCAGCAGTGACTCAAGGGATGGAGACAGCTACACCTTC; CDR3aa: CASSDSRDGDSYTF; abundance: few; j_gene: TRBJ1-2; v_gene: TRBV6-4; d_gene: -
CDR3nt: TGCAGTGCTACGACTAGGAATGAGCAGTTCTTC; CDR3aa: CSATTRNEQFF; abundance: -; j_gene: TRBJ2-1; v_gene: TRBV20-1; d_gene: -
CDR3nt: TGTGCCAGCAGTATTCGACTAGCGGGAGGCCCCGGGTGGGTGAACGAGCAGTACTTC; CDR3aa: CASSIRLAGGPGWVNEQYF; abundance: -; j_gene: TRBJ2-7; v_gene: TRBV27; d_gene: TRBD2
CDR3nt: TGTGCCAGTAGTATAAGGGACAGTTCCTACGAGCAGTACTTC; CDR3aa: CASSIRDSSYEQYF; abundance: few; j_gene: TRBJ2-7; v_gene: TRBV19; d_gene: TRBD1
CDR3nt: TGTGCCAGCAGTGACCAGATTAACTATGGCTACACCTTC; CDR3aa: CASSDQINYGYTF; abundance: -; j_gene: TRBJ1-2; v_gene: TRBV2; d_gene: -
CDR3nt: TGTGCCAGCAGTGTGACAGGGGATGAAAAACTGTTTTTT; CDR3aa: CASSVTGDEKLFF; abundance: few; j_gene: TRBJ1-4; v_gene: TRBV28; d_gene: TRBD1
CDR3nt: TGCGCCAGCAGCCTAAACACCGGGGAGCTGTTTTTT; CDR3aa: CASSLNTGELFF; abundance: -; j_gene: TRBJ2-2; v_gene: TRBV5-1; d_gene: -
CDR3nt: TGTGCCAGCAGCTGGGACTTTTACGGGGCTAATGAGCAGTTCTTC; CDR3aa: CASSWDFYGANEQFF; abundance: -; j_gene: TRBJ2-1; v_gene: TRBV5-6; d_gene: -
CDR3nt: TGTGCCACCAGCAGAGATCGGGGAACAAACTATGGCTACACCTTC; CDR3aa: CATSRDRGTNYGYTF; abundance: -; j_gene: TRBJ1-2; v_gene: TRBV15; d_gene: -
CDR3nt: TGTGCCAGCAGCCTTGGACTAGCGGAGGTCGCGGGTTTC; CDR3aa: CASSLGLAEVAGF; abundance: -; j_gene: TRBJ2-7; v_gene: TRBV7-2; d_gene: TRBD2
CDR3nt: TGCGCCAGCACCCCAATGGGGCCGGGCACTGAAGCTTTCTTT; CDR3aa: CASTPMGPGTEAFF; abundance: -; j_gene: TRBJ1-1; v_gene: TRBV5-1; d_gene: -
CDR3nt: TGTGCCAGCACTAGACTAGCGGGGGGGTGGACGCAGTATTTT; CDR3aa: CASTRLAGGWTQYF; abundance: -; j_gene: TRBJ2-3; v_gene: TRBV6-1; d_gene: TRBD2
CDR3nt: TGCACCAGCAGCCAGCGAGGGGAGAACTATGGCTACACCTTC; CDR3aa: CTSSQRGENYGYTF; abundance: -; j_gene: TRBJ1-2; v_gene: TRBV1; d_gene: -
CDR3nt: TGTGCCAGCAGCCCCGCCGGGAGACACGAGCAGTTCTTC; CDR3aa: CASSPAGRHEQFF; abundance: -; j_gene: TRBJ2-1; v_gene: TRBV5-6; d_gene: -
CDR3nt: TGCGCCAGCAGCACCGGGACAGGGGCCGAAAAACTGTTTTTT; CDR3aa: CASSTGTGAEKLFF; abundance: -; j_gene: TRBJ1-4; v_gene: TRBV5-1; d_gene: TRBD1
CDR3nt: TGTGCCAGCCGAGGACATCCTAATGAAAAACTGTTTTTT; CDR3aa: CASRGHPNEKLFF; abundance: -; j_gene: TRBJ1-4; v_gene: TRBV7-6; d_gene: -
CDR3nt: TGTGCCAGCAGCTTCTCTCAGGGGGAGGTGGCTTTCTTT; CDR3aa: CASSFSQGEVAFF; abundance: -; j_gene: TRBJ1-1; v_gene: TRBV11-1; d_gene: TRBD1
CDR3nt: TGTGCCAGCAGTTCCCGTAGCTTCGGGGAGCTGTTTTTT; CDR3aa: CASSSRSFGELFF; abundance: -; j_gene: TRBJ2-2; v_gene: TRBV27; d_gene: -
CDR3nt: TGTGCCAGCTCACCACCTCTCGGACAGGAGTACGAGCAGTACTTC; CDR3aa: CASSPPLGQEYEQYF; abundance: -; j_gene: TRBJ2-7; v_gene: TRBV18; d_gene: TRBD1
CDR3nt: TGTGCCAGCAGCTTGAGGGCAGATGCCTCAGGGGAGCTGTTTTTT; CDR3aa: CASSLRADASGELFF; abundance: -; j_gene: TRBJ2-2; v_gene: TRBV5-4; d_gene: -
CDR3nt: TGCAGTGCTAGAGCGGCCGAGCAGTACTTC; CDR3aa: CSARAAEQYF; abundance: -; j_gene: TRBJ2-7; v_gene: TRBV20-1; d_gene: -
CDR3nt: TGTGCCAGCTCACCAGAGGTTTCGTACACTGAAGCTTTCTTT; CDR3aa: CASSPEVSYTEAFF; abundance: -; j_gene: TRBJ1-1; v_gene: TRBV18; d_gene: -
CDR3nt: TGTGCCAGCAGTCCACCGGGACAAACAGCGGCCAACACTGAAGCTTTCTTT; CDR3aa: CASSPPGQTAANTEAFF; abundance: few; j_gene: TRBJ1-1; v_gene: TRBV27; d_gene: -
CDR3nt: TGTGCCAGCAGCCCCGACGGCAGGGGTGGCTACACCTTC; CDR3aa: CASSPDGRGGYTF; abundance: few; j_gene: TRBJ1-2; v_gene: TRBV7-3; d_gene: -